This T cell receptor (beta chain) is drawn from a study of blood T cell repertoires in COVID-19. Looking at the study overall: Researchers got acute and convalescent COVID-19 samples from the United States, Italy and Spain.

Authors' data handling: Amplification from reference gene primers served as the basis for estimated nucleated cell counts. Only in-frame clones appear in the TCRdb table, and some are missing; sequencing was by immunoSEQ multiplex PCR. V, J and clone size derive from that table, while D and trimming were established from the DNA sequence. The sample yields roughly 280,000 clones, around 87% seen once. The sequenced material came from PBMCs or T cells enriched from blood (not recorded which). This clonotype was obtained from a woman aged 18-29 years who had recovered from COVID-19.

The CDR3 sequence is CASTERSGQGQETQYF. The DNA for the CDR3 is TGTGCCAGCACCGAGAGGTCTGGACAGGGGCAAGAGACCCAGTACTTC. V and J are TRBV7-6 and TRBJ2-5; 9 bases are shared with TRBD1. The length of the CDR3 is 16 residues. Germline V gene sequence: CDR1 SGHVS, CDR2 FNYEAQ. Losses at the gene ends were 7 bases for V and 2 bases for J; bases not matched to a gene: 11. Full variable domain (outside the CDR3, taken from reference TRBV7-6 and TRBJ2-5): GAGVSQSPRYKVTKRGQDVALRCDPISGHVSLYWYRQALGQGPEFLTYFNYEAQQDKSGLPNDRFSAERPEGSISTLTIQRTEQRDSAMYRCASTERSGQGQETQYFGPGTRLLVL.